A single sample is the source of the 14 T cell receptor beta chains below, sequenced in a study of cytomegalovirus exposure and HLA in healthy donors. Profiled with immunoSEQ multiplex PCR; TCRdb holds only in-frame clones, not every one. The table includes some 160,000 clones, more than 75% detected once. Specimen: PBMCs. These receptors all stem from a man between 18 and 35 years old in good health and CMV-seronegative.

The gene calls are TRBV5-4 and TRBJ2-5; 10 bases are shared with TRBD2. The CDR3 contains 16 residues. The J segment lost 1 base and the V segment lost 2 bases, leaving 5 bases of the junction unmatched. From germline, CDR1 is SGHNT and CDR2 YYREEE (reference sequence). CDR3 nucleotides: TGTGCCAGCAGCTTTAAGAGCGGGGGGGCCCAAGAGACCCAGTACTTC. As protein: CASSFKSGGAQETQYF.

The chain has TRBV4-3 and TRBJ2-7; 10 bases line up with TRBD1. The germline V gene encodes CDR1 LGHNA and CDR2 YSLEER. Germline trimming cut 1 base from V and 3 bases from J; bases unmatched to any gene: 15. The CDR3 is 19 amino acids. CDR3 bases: TGCGCCAGCAGCCAAGTTCTCGCGGGGGTCCGGGACAGGGGCTACGAGCAGTACTTC. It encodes CASSQVLAGVRDRGYEQYF.

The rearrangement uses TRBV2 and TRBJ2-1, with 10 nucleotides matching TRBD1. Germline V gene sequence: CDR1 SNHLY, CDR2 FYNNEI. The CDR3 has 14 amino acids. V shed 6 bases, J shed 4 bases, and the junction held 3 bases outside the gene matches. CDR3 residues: CASRWTGGYNEQFF. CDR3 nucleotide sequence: TGTGCCAGCAGGTGGACAGGGGGTTACAATGAGCAGTTCTTC.

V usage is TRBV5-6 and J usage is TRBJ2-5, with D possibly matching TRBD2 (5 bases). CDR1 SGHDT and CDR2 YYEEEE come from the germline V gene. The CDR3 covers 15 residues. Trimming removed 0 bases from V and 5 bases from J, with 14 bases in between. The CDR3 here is CASSLAAGPGETQYF. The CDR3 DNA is TGTGCCAGCAGCTTGGCGGCAGGCCCGGGGGAGACCCAGTACTTC.

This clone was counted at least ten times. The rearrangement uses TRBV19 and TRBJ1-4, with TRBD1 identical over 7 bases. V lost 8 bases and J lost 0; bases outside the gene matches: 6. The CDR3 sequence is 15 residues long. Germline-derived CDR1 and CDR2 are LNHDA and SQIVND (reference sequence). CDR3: CASSQGTATNEKLFF. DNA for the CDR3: TGTGCCAGTTCCCAGGGGACAGCAACTAATGAAAAACTGTTTTTT.

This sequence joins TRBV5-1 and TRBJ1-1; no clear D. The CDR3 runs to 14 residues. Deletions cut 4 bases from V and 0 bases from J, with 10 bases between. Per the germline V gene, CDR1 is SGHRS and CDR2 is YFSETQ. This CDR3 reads CASSDDGMNTEAFF. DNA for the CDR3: TGCGCCAGCAGCGACGACGGGATGAACACTGAAGCTTTCTTT. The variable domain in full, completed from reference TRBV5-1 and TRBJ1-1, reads KAGVTQTPRYLIKTRGQQVTLSCSPISGHRSVSWYQQTPGQGLQFLFEYFSETQRNKGNFPGRFSGRQFSNSRSEMNVSTLELGDSALYLCASSDDGMNTEAFFGQGTRLTVV.

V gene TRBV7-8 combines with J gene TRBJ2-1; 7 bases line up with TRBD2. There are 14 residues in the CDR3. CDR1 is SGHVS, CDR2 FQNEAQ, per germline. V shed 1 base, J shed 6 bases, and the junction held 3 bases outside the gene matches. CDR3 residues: CASSLEGRVNEQFF. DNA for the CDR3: TGTGCCAGCAGCTTAGAGGGGAGGGTCAATGAGCAGTTCTTC.

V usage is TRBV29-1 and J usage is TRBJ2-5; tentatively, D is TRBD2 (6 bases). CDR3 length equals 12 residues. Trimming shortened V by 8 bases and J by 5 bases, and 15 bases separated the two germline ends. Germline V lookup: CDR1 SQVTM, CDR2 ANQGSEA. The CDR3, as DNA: TGCAGCCACGGAAGGGAGGACGAGACCCAGTACTTC. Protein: CSHGREDETQYF.

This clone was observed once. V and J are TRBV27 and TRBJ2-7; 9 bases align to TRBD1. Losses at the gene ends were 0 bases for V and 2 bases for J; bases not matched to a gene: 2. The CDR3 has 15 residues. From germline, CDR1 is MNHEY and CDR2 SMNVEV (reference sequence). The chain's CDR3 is CASSLSGTGTYEQYF. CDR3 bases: TGTGCCAGCAGTTTATCCGGGACAGGGACCTACGAGCAGTACTTC.

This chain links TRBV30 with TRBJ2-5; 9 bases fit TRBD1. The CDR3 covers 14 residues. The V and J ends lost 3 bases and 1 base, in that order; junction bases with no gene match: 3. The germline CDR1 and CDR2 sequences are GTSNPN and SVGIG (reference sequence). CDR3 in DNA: TGTGCCTGGAGGGGGGGACAGGGCCAAGAGACCCAGTACTTC. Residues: CAWRGGQGQETQYF.

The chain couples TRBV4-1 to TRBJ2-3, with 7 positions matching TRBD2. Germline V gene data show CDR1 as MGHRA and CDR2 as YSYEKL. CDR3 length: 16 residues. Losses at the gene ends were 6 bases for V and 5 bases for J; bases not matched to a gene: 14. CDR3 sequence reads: CASSQQRDRVGDTQYF. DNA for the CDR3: TGCGCCAGCAGTCAACAGCGGGATAGGGTGGGAGATACGCAGTATTTT.

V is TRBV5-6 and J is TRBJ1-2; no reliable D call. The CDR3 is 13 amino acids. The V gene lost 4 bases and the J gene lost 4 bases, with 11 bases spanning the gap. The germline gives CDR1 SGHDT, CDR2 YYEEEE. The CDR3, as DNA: TGTGCCAGCAGCCCCCGTCGTATCTATGGCTACACCTTC. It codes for CASSPRRIYGYTF.

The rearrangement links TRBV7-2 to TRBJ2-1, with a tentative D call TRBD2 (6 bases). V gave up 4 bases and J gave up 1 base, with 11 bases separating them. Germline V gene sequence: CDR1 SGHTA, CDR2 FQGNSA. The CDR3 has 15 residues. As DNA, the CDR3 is TGTGCCAGCAGCTCTATTCGGGGGTCCTACAATGAGCAGTTCTTC. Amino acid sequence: CASSSIRGSYNEQFF.

CDR3 region: CASSVGSGGGYEQYF. As DNA, the CDR3 is TGTGCCAGCAGCGTAGGGTCAGGGGGCGGGTACGAGCAGTACTTC. The chain combines TRBV9 with TRBJ2-7, with 8 bases aligning to TRBD1. In germline, CDR1 is SGDLS, CDR2 YYNGEE. Losses at the gene ends were 0 bases for V and 4 bases for J; bases not matched to a gene: 6. The CDR3 runs to 15 residues.